These T cell receptor beta chains were read from a single sample in a study of blood T cells in healthy people across ages. TCRdb fed the 5' RACE reads into MiXCR, producing one record per CDR3 protein. The data hold hundreds of thousands of distinct CDR3 sequences, with over 40% observed a single time. The material sequenced was blood. The receptors derive from a man aged 80 or over in good health. CDR3s leave out the opening cysteine and the closing phenylalanine or tryptophan. Each record gives: V gene, clone size, CDR3 length, J gene, CDR3 protein. Only some rows state a clone size, as once, few, many or a class for expanded clones.

V: TRBV9; size: .; length: 12; J: TRBJ2-3; CDR3: ASGLADSTDTQY
V: TRBV12-3/TRBV12-4; size: .; length: 11; J: TRBJ1-2; CDR3: ASRKGASWGYT
V: TRBV20-1; size: .; length: 11; J: TRBJ2-3; CDR3: SARILRPDTQY
V: TRBV9; size: .; length: 12; J: TRBJ2-5; CDR3: ASSVRQGANEQY
V: TRBV28; size: few; length: 14; J: TRBJ2-5; CDR3: ASSLMLSGSRETQY
V: TRBV6-1; size: .; length: 11; J: TRBJ2-1; CDR3: TSKGLTYNEQF
V: TRBV25-1; size: .; length: 15; J: TRBJ2-1; CDR3: ASGGLAGGSLVDEQF
V: TRBV10-1; size: .; length: 15; J: TRBJ2-1; CDR3: ASSESMSGLASREQF
V: TRBV10-3; size: .; length: 12; J: TRBJ1-1; CDR3: AIAQRDRGTEAF
V: TRBV29-1; size: few; length: 10; J: TRBJ1-1; CDR3: SVDKDPVGAF
V: TRBV20-1; size: .; length: 12; J: .; CDR3: SAAGRPSYNEQY
V: TRBV3-1; size: once; length: 12; J: TRBJ2-7; CDR3: ASSQGPPVYEQY
V: TRBV7-2; size: many; length: 14; J: TRBJ2-6; CDR3: ASSERTGSGANVLT
V: TRBV7-2; size: .; length: 13; J: TRBJ1-4; CDR3: ASSINRGQNEKLF
V: TRBV20-1; size: .; length: 13; J: TRBJ2-1; CDR3: SARDPRRRTYEQF
V: TRBV18; size: .; length: 12; J: .; CDR3: ASSPGTGAQTQY
V: TRBV9; size: .; length: 10; J: .; CDR3: ASSVGYNEQY
V: TRBV7-2; size: few; length: 14; J: TRBJ2-7; CDR3: ASSLGASGRGYEQY
V: TRBV28; size: once; length: 12; J: TRBJ1-4; CDR3: ASSGGTVNEKLF
V: TRBV9; size: few; length: 10; J: .; CDR3: ASKGQGSEQY
V: TRBV10-3; size: .; length: 13; J: TRBJ2-1; CDR3: AISVGSGAYNEQF
V: TRBV12-3/TRBV12-4; size: few; length: 14; J: TRBJ2-5; CDR3: ASSLQGFQTAETQY
V: TRBV20-1; size: .; length: 16; J: TRBJ2-1; CDR3: SARELAGRPRTYNEQF
V: TRBV7-2; size: many; length: 13; J: TRBJ2-5; CDR3: ASSQLAGGQETQY
V: TRBV14; size: .; length: 19; J: TRBJ2-2; CDR3: ASSQDARLAGGHGNTGELF
V: TRBV4-3; size: .; length: 11; J: TRBJ1-4; CDR3: ASSGQGGEKLF